These T cell receptor beta chains were read from a single sample in a study of CD8+ T cells in alopecia areata. The protocol was immunoSEQ multiplex PCR, while the TCRdb copy is restricted to in-frame clones and leaves out a portion. Of approximately 82,000 clones in the sample, 51% are singletons; the top ten hold approximately 5.4%. Material for sequencing was NKG2D-high CD8+ T cells sorted from blood. The receptors come from a human donor with alopecia areata. The CDR3 runs from the conserved cysteine through the conserved F or W. D genes are given only for firm matches. Not every row has a clone size; where given, it reads once, few, many or a size class.

clone size	D gene	V gene	CDR3 length	J gene	CDR3 protein	CDR3 DNA
NA	NA	TRBV9	13	TRBJ2-7	CASSTATGYEQYF	TGTGCCAGCAGCACCGCGACAGGCTACGAGCAGTACTTC
NA	NA	TRBV2	11	TRBJ2-7	CASSNNHEQYF	TGTGCCAGCTCCAATAACCACGAGCAGTACTTC
few	TRBD2	TRBV28	14	TRBJ2-7	CASGRLAEFYEQYF	TGTGCCAGCGGCCGACTAGCGGAATTCTACGAGCAGTACTTC
NA	NA	TRBV2	13	TRBJ2-5	CASTGQSTETQYF	TGTGCCAGCACCGGACAGAGCACGGAGACCCAGTACTTC
few	TRBD1	TRBV28	14	TRBJ2-1	CASRQEGARCEQFF	TGTGCCAGCCGACAAGAGGGGGCGCGGTGTGAGCAGTTCTTC
NA	TRBD2	TRBV27	16	TRBJ2-1	CASSSRTSGAFDEQFF	TGTGCCAGCAGTTCCCGGACTAGCGGGGCATTCGATGAGCAGTTCTTC
few	NA	TRBV7-2	14	TRBJ2-7	CASSRPGVTYEQYF	TGTGCCAGCAGCCGCCCAGGGGTGACGTACGAGCAGTACTTC
NA	NA	TRBV4-1	15	TRBJ1-5	CASSQDRDGYGPQHF	TGCGCCAGCAGCCAAGACCGGGACGGTTATGGGCCCCAGCATTTT
few	NA	TRBV29-1	11	TRBJ2-1	CSAGPTQEQFF	TGCAGCGCTGGGCCGACTCAGGAGCAGTTCTTC
few	NA	TRBV9	12	TRBJ2-5	CASSEAEETQYF	TGTGCCAGCAGCGAGGCCGAGGAGACCCAGTACTTC
NA	TRBD1	TRBV29-1	13	TRBJ1-5	CSVVTGGGQPQHF	TGCAGCGTTGTGACAGGGGGAGGTCAGCCCCAGCATTTT
NA	NA	TRBV7-2	15	TRBJ2-7	CASSLELGTTYEQYF	TGTGCCAGCAGCTTAGAATTAGGGACCACCTACGAGCAGTACTTC
NA	NA	TRBV4-1	15	TRBJ1-4	CASSQDSGGDEKLFF	TGCGCCAGCAGCCAAGATTCGGGGGGGGATGAAAAACTGTTTTTT
NA	NA	TRBV4-1	13	TRBJ2-7	CASSQGSGGEQYF	TGCGCCAGCAGCCAAGGTTCAGGAGGCGAGCAGTACTTC
NA	TRBD1	TRBV5-1	15	TRBJ2-7	CASSPTGGPSYEQYF	TGCGCCAGCAGCCCGACAGGGGGCCCGTCCTACGAGCAGTACTTC
few	NA	TRBV4-1	12	TRBJ2-2	CASSPGTGELFF	TGCGCCAGCAGCCCAGGAACCGGGGAGCTGTTTTTT
NA	TRBD1	TRBV7-9	15	TRBJ2-7	CASSPPDGTVYEQYF	TGTGCCAGCAGCCCCCCTGATGGGACAGTCTACGAGCAGTACTTC
NA	NA	TRBV29-1	12	TRBJ1-1	CSVRELGTEAFF	TGCAGCGTGAGGGAATTGGGCACTGAAGCTTTCTTT
few	NA	TRBV4-1	13	TRBJ2-7	CASSQVTRDEQYF	TGCGCCAGCAGCCAAGTCACACGGGACGAGCAGTACTTC
once	NA	TRBV4-1	13	TRBJ2-3	CASNFTVADTQYF	TGCGCCAGCAATTTTACGGTAGCAGATACGCAGTATTTT
NA	TRBD2	TRBV27	16	TRBJ2-1	CASSSPLAGGVNEQFF	TGTGCCAGCAGCTCCCCCCTAGCGGGAGGTGTCAATGAGCAGTTCTTC
NA	NA	TRBV27	12	TRBJ1-5	CASRQGNQPQHF	TGTGCCAGCCGACAGGGCAATCAGCCCCAGCATTTT
NA	TRBD1	TRBV29-1	15	TRBJ1-5	CSVVFGTERNQPQHF	TGCAGCGTTGTCTTTGGGACAGAAAGAAATCAGCCCCAGCATTTT
NA	NA	TRBV29-1	14	TRBJ2-4	CSVEDRSRKNIQYF	TGCAGCGTTGAAGATCGCAGCCGTAAAAACATTCAGTACTTC
few	NA	TRBV28	12	TRBJ1-2	CASSPRQAPSAF	TGTGCCAGCAGTCCGAGACAGGCCCCTTCGGCCTTC
NA	NA	TRBV2	11	TRBJ2-7	CASSELPLQYF	TGTGCCAGCAGTGAACTACCACTCCAGTACTTC
NA	NA	TRBV27	13	TRBJ2-7	CASSLQGMHEQYF	TGTGCCAGCAGTTTACAGGGGATGCACGAGCAGTACTTC
NA	TRBD1	TRBV27	13	TRBJ2-1	CASRTGRGTEQFF	TGTGCCAGCAGGACAGGCAGGGGGACTGAGCAGTTCTTC
NA	NA	TRBV29-1	14	TRBJ2-1	CSVEGEEAYNEQFF	TGCAGCGTTGAAGGTGAAGAAGCCTACAATGAGCAGTTCTTC
NA	NA	TRBV11-2	15	TRBJ2-5	CASSSSFREEETQYF	TGTGCCAGCAGCTCCTCGTTCAGGGAAGAAGAGACCCAGTACTTC
NA	TRBD1	TRBV29-1	15	TRBJ2-5	CSVGDRGSDQETQYF	TGCAGCGTTGGGGACAGGGGTTCCGACCAAGAGACCCAGTACTTC
NA	NA	TRBV29-1	13	TRBJ2-7	CSVERPSSYEQYF	TGCAGCGTTGAAAGACCGAGCTCCTACGAGCAGTACTTC
NA	TRBD2	TRBV20-1	11	TRBJ2-1	CSTLAGNEQFF	TGCAGTACCCTAGCGGGAAATGAGCAGTTCTTC